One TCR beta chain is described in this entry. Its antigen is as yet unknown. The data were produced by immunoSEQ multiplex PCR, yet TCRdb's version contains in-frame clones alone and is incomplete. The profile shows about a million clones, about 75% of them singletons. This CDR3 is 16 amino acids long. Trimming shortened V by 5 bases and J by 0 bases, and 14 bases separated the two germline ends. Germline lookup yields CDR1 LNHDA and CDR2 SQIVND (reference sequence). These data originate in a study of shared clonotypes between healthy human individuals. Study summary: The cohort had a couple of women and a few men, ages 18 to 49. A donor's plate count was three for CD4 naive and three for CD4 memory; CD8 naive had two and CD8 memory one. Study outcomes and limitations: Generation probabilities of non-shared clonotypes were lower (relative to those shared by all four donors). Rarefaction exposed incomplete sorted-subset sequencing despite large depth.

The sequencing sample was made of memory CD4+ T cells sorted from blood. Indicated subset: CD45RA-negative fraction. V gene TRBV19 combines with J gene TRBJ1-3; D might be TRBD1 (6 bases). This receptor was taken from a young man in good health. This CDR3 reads CASSGRQVGSGNTIYF. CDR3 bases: TGTGCCAGTAGTGGACGACAGGTCGGCTCTGGAAACACCATATATTTT.